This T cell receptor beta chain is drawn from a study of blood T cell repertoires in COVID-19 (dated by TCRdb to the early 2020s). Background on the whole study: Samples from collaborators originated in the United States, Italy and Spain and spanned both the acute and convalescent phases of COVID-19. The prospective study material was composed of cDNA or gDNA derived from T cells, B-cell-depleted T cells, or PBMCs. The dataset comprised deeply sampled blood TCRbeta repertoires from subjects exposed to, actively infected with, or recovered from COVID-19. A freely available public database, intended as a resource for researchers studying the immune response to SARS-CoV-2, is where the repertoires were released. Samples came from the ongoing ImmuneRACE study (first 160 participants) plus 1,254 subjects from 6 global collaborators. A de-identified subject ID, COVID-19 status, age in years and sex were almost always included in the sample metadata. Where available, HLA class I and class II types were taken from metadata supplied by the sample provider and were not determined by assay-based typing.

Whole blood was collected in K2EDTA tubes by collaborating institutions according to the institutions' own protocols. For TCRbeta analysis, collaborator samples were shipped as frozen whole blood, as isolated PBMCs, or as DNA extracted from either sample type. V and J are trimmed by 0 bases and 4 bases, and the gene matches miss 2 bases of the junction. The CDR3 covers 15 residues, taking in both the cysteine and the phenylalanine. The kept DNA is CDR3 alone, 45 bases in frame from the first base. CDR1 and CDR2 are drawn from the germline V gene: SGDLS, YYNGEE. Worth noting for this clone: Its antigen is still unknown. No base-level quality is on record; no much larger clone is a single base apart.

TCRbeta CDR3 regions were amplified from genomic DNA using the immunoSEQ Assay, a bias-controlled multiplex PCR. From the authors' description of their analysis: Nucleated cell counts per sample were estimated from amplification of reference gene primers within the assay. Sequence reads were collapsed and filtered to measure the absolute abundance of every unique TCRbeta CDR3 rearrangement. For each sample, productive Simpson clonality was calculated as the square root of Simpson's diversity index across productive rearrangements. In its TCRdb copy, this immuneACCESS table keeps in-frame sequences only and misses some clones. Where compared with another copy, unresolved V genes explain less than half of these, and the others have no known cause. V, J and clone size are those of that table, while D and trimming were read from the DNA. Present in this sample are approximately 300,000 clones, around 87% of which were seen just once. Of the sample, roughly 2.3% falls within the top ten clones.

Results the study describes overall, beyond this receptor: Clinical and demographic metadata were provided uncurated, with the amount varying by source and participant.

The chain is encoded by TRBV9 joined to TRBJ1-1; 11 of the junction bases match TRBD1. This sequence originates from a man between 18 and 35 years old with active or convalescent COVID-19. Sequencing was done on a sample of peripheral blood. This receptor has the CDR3 CASSVAGTGGTEAFF. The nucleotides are TGTGCCAGCAGCGTAGCTGGGACAGGGGGCACTGAAGCTTTCTTT. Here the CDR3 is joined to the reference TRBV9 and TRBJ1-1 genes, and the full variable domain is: DSGVTQTPKHLITATGQRVTLRCSPRSGDLSVYWYQQSLDQGLQFLIQYYNGEERAKGNILERFSAQQFPDLHSELNLSSLELGDSALYFCASSVAGTGGTEAFFGQGTRLTVV.